Below, one TCR beta chain is given with its context. The specificity of this receptor is unknown. Per-base qualities were not stored, and no clone one base away is much larger. Participants in the prospective study were aged roughly 18 to 89 years, lived in more than 20 United States geographic areas, and enrolled through a virtual design. In the prospective study, cohorts were assigned on the basis of participant-reported clinical history obtained from a screening survey and a study questionnaire. ImmuneRACE Cohort 3 recovered participants were defined by two consecutive negative NP/OP PCR tests, healthcare professional clearance, or symptom resolution. Mobile phlebotomists in the prospective study collected whole blood, serum and a nasopharyngeal or oropharyngeal swab from every participant. Over an approximately 2-month period, participants in the prospective study had the option of providing additional blood draws and questionnaires. Prospective study blood samples were shipped either frozen or at room temperature before DNA extraction.

The data stem from a study of blood T cell repertoires in COVID-19 (dated by TCRdb to about 2020). The study in broad terms: Collaborator samples came from the United States, Italy and Spain and covered acute and convalescent phases of COVID-19. Where available, HLA class I and class II types were obtained from metadata supplied by the sample provider rather than from assay-based typing. The material from the prospective study consisted of cDNA or gDNA derived from T cells, B-cell-depleted T cells, or PBMCs. Samples came from the ongoing ImmuneRACE study (first 160 participants) plus 1,254 subjects from 6 global collaborators. Subjects who had been exposed to COVID-19, were actively infected with it, or had recovered from it provided the deeply sampled blood TCRbeta repertoires that made up the dataset. The sample metadata nearly always contained a de-identified subject ID, COVID-19 status, age in years and sex. The repertoires were released in a freely available public database meant as a resource for research on the immune response to SARS-CoV-2.

TCRbeta CDR3 regions were amplified from genomic DNA by means of the immunoSEQ Assay, a bias-controlled multiplex PCR. For the original study's pipeline: The number of nucleated cells in each sample was estimated by amplification of reference gene primers within the assay. To quantify the absolute abundance of each unique TCRbeta CDR3 rearrangement, sequence reads were collapsed and filtered. For each sample, productive Simpson clonality was calculated by taking the square root of Simpson's diversity index across productive rearrangements. This is the immuneACCESS table as TCRdb keeps it, with only in-frame sequences that have V and J called. A part of the clones is gone; compared with another copy, unresolved V genes explain less than half, and the rest is unexplained. The V and J calls and clone size were taken over from that table, and D and trimming were inferred from the DNA. The sample records 150,000 to 200,000 clones, 88% of which are singletons. The ten most abundant clones make up roughly 9% of the sample.

A distance of 12 bases separates the germline ends of V and J, which lose 8 bases and 7 bases respectively. Counted from cysteine to phenylalanine, this CDR3 has 12 amino acids. Kept here is only the CDR3 DNA, which spans 36 bases and is read in frame from base 1. Looking up the germline V gene (reference sequence) yields CDR1 LNHDA and CDR2 SQIVND. Paper-wide results and their limitations: The quantity of clinical and demographic metadata differed by source and by participant and was supplied without curation.

Rearrangement joined TRBV19 to TRBJ1-5; TRBD1 is a weak D gene call, 5 bases matching. This receptor was taken from a woman younger than 30 who had recovered from COVID-19. The source material was PBMCs or T cells enriched from blood (not recorded which). The CDR3 reads CASRGDRQPQHF. The bases are TGTGCCAGTCGAGGAGACAGACAGCCCCAGCATTTT.